This T cell receptor beta chain was recorded in a study of response to subunit inactivated influenza vaccine (dated 2018 in TCRdb). Broadly, across the study: To follow how T cells responded to a trivalent subunit inactivated influenza vaccine, the researchers relied on deep quantitative profiling of the T cell receptor repertoire. Here is what the overall study found, with its caveats: The authors suggested that each seasonal influenza vaccination may recruit only a limited number of new T cells.

The receptor library was made with RT-PCR. These reads were obtained on an Illumina HiSeq 2500. Through fastp at Q25 and MiXCR, TCRdb rebuilt clones from the public reads, retaining in-frame beta chains. Here each entry gathers all rows of one CDR3 protein and keeps the most common genes and DNA. This sample lists approximately 530,000 distinct CDR3 sequences; around 8% were detected once. Jointly, the top ten make up approximately 12% of the sample. CDR1 SGHDN and CDR2 FVKESK are derived from the germline V gene. The CDR3 sequence holds 16 residues, the cysteine and phenylalanine included. Only CDR3 DNA remains: 48 bases, in frame from the first base. Trimming removed 3 bases from V and 4 bases from J; the gene matches leave 8 bases unexplained. This clonotype has just a few counts. The target of this receptor is not known. No much larger clonotype is one base removed from it; base qualities were not supplied.

The rearrangement joined TRBV14 to TRBJ2-1; 8 central nucleotides agree with TRBD1. This specimen consisted of PBMCs from blood, obtained less than 25 months after vaccination. The source is a man between 50 and 70 years old who received an inactivated influenza vaccine. Donor details come from another sample of the same person, matched by shared clones. The DNA is TGTGCCAGCAGCCAGGGACGGGGACAGGCGTACAATGAGCAGTTCTTC. The encoded protein is CASSQGRGQAYNEQFF. With the portions outside the CDR3 filled from the reference TRBV14 and TRBJ2-1 genes, the complete variable region becomes EAGVTQFPSHSVIEKGQTVTLRCDPISGHDNLYWYRRVMGKEIKFLLHFVKESKQDESGMPNNRFLAERTGGTYSTLKVQPAELEDSGVYFCASSQGRGQAYNEQFFGPGTRLTVL.